The 16 T cell receptor beta chains below all came from one sample that was sequenced in a study of PD-1 blockade in classical Hodgkin lymphoma. Documented time point: cycle 4 day 1 (C4D1), after more than five weeks of nivolumab. All patients relapsed after autologous stem cell transplantation, and brentuximab vedotin exposure varied. Purification of CD4+ T cells from thawed PBMCs was performed via magnetic negative selection. Sequenced by immunoSEQ multiplex PCR; TCRdb stores in-frame clones only, minus some. This table holds roughly 30,000 clones, approximately 78% found once. Sequencing was performed on CD4+ T cells from blood, taken before the fourth cycle of nivolumab. Receptors originate from a human donor with classical Hodgkin lymphoma.

The genes are TRBV5-1 and TRBJ1-2; no clear D gene. The CDR3 length is 13 residues. CDR1 and CDR2 (germline): SGHRS, YFSETQ. V was cut by 6 bases and J by 6 bases, with 15 bases left in between. CDR3 loop: CASTPGPGNGYTF. The CDR3 DNA sequence: TGCGCCAGCACCCCCGGGCCGGGGAATGGCTACACCTTC.

CDR3 region: CAIDRKDTQYF. The CDR3 bases are TGTGCCATCGACAGGAAGGATACGCAGTATTTT. J is TRBJ2-3 and V is TRBV2, with D possibly being TRBD1 (6 bases). The CDR3 has 11 amino acids. CDR1 and CDR2 (germline): SNHLY, FYNNEI. With 10 bases removed from V and 6 bases from J, the gap between germline ends came to 11 bases.

The genes are TRBV30 and TRBJ2-1, with TRBD2 as a possible D gene (5 bases). This CDR3 comprises 14 residues. With 3 bases removed from V and 0 bases from J, the gap between germline ends came to 9 bases. Germline V gene sequence: CDR1 GTSNPN, CDR2 SVGIG (reference sequence). The CDR3 bases are TGTGCCTGGAGAGGGAGCGGCTCCTACAATGAGCAGTTCTTC. Protein product: CAWRGSGSYNEQFF. The full variable domain, with the rest looked up from reference TRBV30 and TRBJ2-1, is SQTIHQWPATLVQPVGSPLSLECTVEGTSNPNLYWYRQAAGRGLQLLFYSVGIGQISSEVPQNLSASRPQDRQFILSSKKLLLSDSGFYLCAWRGSGSYNEQFFGPGTRLTVL.

This clone was seen once. The chain employs TRBV5-1 and TRBJ1-4; TRBD1 might be the D (5 bases). This CDR3 is built from 14 residues. V was cut by 2 bases and J by 4 bases, with 9 bases left in between. Germline CDR1 SGHRS, CDR2 YFSETQ. CDR3 DNA: TGCGCCAGCAGCTTCGGGGGACGTAATGAAAAACTGTTTTTT. Protein product: CASSFGGRNEKLFF.

The chain has TRBV28 and TRBJ1-2; tentative D call: TRBD1 (5 bases). Germline CDR1 and CDR2: MDHEN and SYDVKM. This CDR3 is built from 13 residues. Trimming left V 6 bases short and J 0 bases short, with 8 bases between. The CDR3 reads CASRRDANYGYTF. The DNA of the CDR3 is TGTGCCAGCAGAAGGGACGCTAACTATGGCTACACCTTC.

On this clone itself: One junction end does not reproduce the germline sequence, and a read error may be involved. The V gene is TRBV9, the J gene TRBJ1-1, with D unclear. This CDR3 has 9 residues. Germline V gene data show CDR1 as SGDLS and CDR2 as YYNGEE. In nucleotides, the CDR3 is TGTGCCAGCAACGAGTTGAGGATTTTT. It yields the protein CASNELRIF.

J is TRBJ2-5 and V is TRBV30, with D possibly matching TRBD1 (5 bases). There are 16 residues in the CDR3. V was trimmed by 6 bases and J by 2 bases, leaving 22 bases between them. Germline loops: CDR1 GTSNPN, CDR2 SVGIG (reference sequence). The CDR3 coding sequence is TGTGCCTGCCTGGGGCGGACGGCCAGACAGCAAGAGACCCAGTACTTC. Amino acids: CACLGRTARQQETQYF.

The V and J genes are TRBV5-1 and TRBJ2-5; 10 positions match TRBD2. The V gene's germline CDR1 is SGHRS and CDR2 YFSETQ. The CDR3 covers 15 residues. With 2 bases clipped from V and 2 bases from J, the junction kept 3 bases outside the gene matches. The CDR3 spells CASSFSGGTQETQYF. The CDR3 region has the DNA TGCGCCAGCAGCTTTAGCGGGGGGACACAAGAGACCCAGTACTTC.

For this clone: Other DNA sequences of this sample code for an identical CDR3. V is TRBV7-9 and J is TRBJ2-5; TRBD1 matches 7 bases. CDR1 and CDR2 (germline): SEHNR, FQNEAQ (reference sequence). The CDR3 has 14 residues. The junction had 3 bases not matched to a gene; V was cut back by 5 bases and J by 0 bases. CDR3 protein: CASSLDRDQETQYF. CDR3 nucleotide sequence: TGTGCCAGCAGCCTCGACAGGGACCAAGAGACCCAGTACTTC.

This clone was counted between two and nine times. This chain uses TRBV19 with TRBJ1-1, with 9 bases fitting TRBD1. The germline gives CDR1 LNHDA, CDR2 SQIVND (reference sequence). V shed 4 bases, J shed 5 bases, and the junction held 2 bases outside the gene matches. The CDR3 length is 13 residues. CDR3 in DNA: TGTGCCAGTAGTAAGACAGGGGGGACTGAAGCTTTCTTT. This translates into CASSKTGGTEAFF.

The rearrangement uses TRBV5-1 and TRBJ2-7; 8 bases are shared with TRBD1. Germline V gene sequence: CDR1 SGHRS, CDR2 YFSETQ. J gave up 0 bases and V 4 bases, and 3 bases lay outside the gene matches. The CDR3 is 14 residues long. CDR3 sequence (DNA): TGCGCCAGCAGCAGCGACAGGGGCTCCTACGAGCAGTACTTC. It translates to CASSSDRGSYEQYF.

The genes are TRBV5-1 and TRBJ2-5; 9 bases are shared with TRBD1. Germline CDR1 SGHRS, CDR2 YFSETQ. Trimming at V came to 0 bases and at J to 10 bases, leaving 10 bases not matched to a gene. This CDR3 has 15 amino acids. The CDR3 DNA follows: TGCGCCAGCAGCTTGGACAGGGGGCTTAATGTGGACCAGTACTTC. Protein product: CASSLDRGLNVDQYF.

V usage is TRBV28 and J usage is TRBJ2-1, with D maybe TRBD1 (6 bases). Germline-derived CDR1 and CDR2 are MDHEN and SYDVKM. V lost 6 bases, J lost 8 bases, and 26 bases lay in between. The CDR3 totals 17 residues. The CDR3 DNA reads TGTGCCAGCAGACAGGCCGGGACAACTACCCAAACGGATGAGCAGTTCTTC. Protein sequence: CASRQAGTTTQTDEQFF.

The V call is TRBV5-1, the J call TRBJ2-7, with D possibly TRBD1 on 5 matching bases. The germline V gene encodes CDR1 SGHRS and CDR2 YFSETQ. The CDR3 consists of 14 residues. Trimming shortened V by 0 bases and J by 2 bases, and 9 bases separated the two germline ends. CDR3 sequence: CASSLEQVPYEQYF. DNA of the CDR3: TGCGCCAGCAGCTTGGAACAGGTTCCCTACGAGCAGTACTTC.

The J gene is TRBJ1-4, the V gene TRBV5-1; a weak D match, TRBD1 (5 bases). V lost 2 bases, J lost 0 bases, and 8 bases lay in between. The CDR3 runs to 15 residues. Germline values: CDR1 SGHRS, CDR2 YFSETQ. The CDR3 protein is CASSFQGTTNEKLFF. The CDR3 DNA reads TGCGCCAGCAGCTTTCAGGGAACAACTAATGAAAAACTGTTTTTT. The whole variable domain, remainder taken from reference TRBV5-1 and TRBJ1-4, is KAGVTQTPRYLIKTRGQQVTLSCSPISGHRSVSWYQQTPGQGLQFLFEYFSETQRNKGNFPGRFSGRQFSNSRSEMNVSTLELGDSALYLCASSFQGTTNEKLFFGSGTQLSVL.

V and J are TRBV6-5 and TRBJ2-5, with TRBD1 matching over 8 bases. Trimming removed 5 bases from V and 3 bases from J; junction bases left unmatched: 2. Per the germline V gene, CDR1 is MNHEY and CDR2 is SVGAGI. This CDR3 has 13 residues. CDR3 protein: CASSADREETQYF. The CDR3 nucleotides are TGTGCCAGCAGTGCGGACAGGGAAGAGACCCAGTACTTC.